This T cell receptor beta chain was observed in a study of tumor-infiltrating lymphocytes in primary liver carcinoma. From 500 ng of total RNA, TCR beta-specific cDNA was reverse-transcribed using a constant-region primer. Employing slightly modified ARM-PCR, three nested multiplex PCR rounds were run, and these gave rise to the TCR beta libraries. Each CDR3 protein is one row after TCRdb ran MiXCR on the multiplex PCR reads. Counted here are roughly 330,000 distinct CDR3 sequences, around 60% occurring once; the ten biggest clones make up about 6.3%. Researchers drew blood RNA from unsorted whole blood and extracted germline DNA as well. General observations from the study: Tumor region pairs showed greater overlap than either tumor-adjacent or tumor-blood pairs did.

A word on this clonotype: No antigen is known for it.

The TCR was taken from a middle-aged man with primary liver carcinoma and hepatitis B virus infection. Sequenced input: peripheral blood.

CDR3 amino acids: CASGLLQSSVYF. CDR3 bases: TGTGCCAGTGGCTTACTACAGTCGAGTGTGTACTTC. This chain uses TRBV11-2 with TRBJ2-7; no clear D gene. V dropped 9 bases and J dropped 12 bases, with 21 bases sitting between them. CDR1 SGHAT and CDR2 FQNNGV come from the germline V gene. This CDR3 is 12 amino acids long.